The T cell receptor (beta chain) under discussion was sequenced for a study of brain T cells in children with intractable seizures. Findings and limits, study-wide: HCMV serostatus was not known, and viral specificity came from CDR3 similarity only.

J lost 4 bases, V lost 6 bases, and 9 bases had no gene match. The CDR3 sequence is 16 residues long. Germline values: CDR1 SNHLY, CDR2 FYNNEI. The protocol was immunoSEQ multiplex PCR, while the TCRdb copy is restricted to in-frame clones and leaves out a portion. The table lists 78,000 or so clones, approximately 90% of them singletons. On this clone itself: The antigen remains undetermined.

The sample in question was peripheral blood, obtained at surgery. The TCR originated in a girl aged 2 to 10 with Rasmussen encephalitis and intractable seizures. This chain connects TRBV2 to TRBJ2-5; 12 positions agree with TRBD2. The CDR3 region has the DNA TGTGCCAGCAGGGGTGGCGGGACTAGCGGGTTAGAGACCCAGTACTTC. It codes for CASRGGGTSGLETQYF.